These 16 T cell receptor beta chains were sequenced from one sample in a study of early T cells in non-severe SARS-CoV-2 infection. TCRdb passed the 5' RACE reads through MiXCR, listing each CDR3 protein once. Of around 29,000 distinct CDR3 sequences detected, under 10% appear once; the ten largest clones hold about an eighth. The material sequenced was whole blood. The receptors originated from an adult who was a healthcare worker with PCR-confirmed SARS-CoV-2 infection or an uninfected control (not recorded which).

This clonotype was counted ten times or more. The chain combines TRBV7-6 with TRBJ2-2; 7 bases match TRBD1. Trimming at V came to 1 base and at J to 7 bases, leaving 3 bases not matched to a gene. The CDR3 loop spans 14 amino acids. Germline-derived CDR1 and CDR2 are SGHVS and FNYEAQ. The CDR3 reads CASSLVQGFGELFF. The CDR3 DNA is TGTGCCAGCAGCTTAGTACAGGGGTTCGGGGAGCTGTTTTTT.

This clonotype has at least ten counts. The J gene is TRBJ1-3, the V gene TRBV3-1; D gene uncertain. The CDR3 runs to 14 residues. V lost 1 base and J 4 bases, leaving 8 bases between the germline ends. Germline V gene lookup returns CDR1 LGHDT and CDR2 YNNKEL (reference sequence). For the CDR3, the DNA is TGTGCCAGCAGCCAAGCGGGGTTCGGAAACACCATATATTTT. It yields the protein CASSQAGFGNTIYF.

J is TRBJ2-5 and V is TRBV2; D unresolved. The CDR3 runs 12 residues. Looked up from germline, CDR1 is SNHLY and CDR2 is FYNNEI. V was trimmed by 3 bases and J by 1 base, leaving 3 bases between them. The CDR3 DNA follows: TGTGCCAGCAGTGACTCCCAAGAGACCCAGTACTTC. Protein sequence: CASSDSQETQYF.

The rearrangement links TRBV5-1 to TRBJ1-6; no definite D call. In germline, CDR1 is SGHRS, CDR2 YFSETQ. This CDR3 comprises 12 residues. V gave up 0 bases and J gave up 8 bases, with 3 bases separating them. CDR3 sequence (DNA): TGCGCCAGCAGCTTGGAGGATTCACCCCTCCACTTT. Its protein product is CASSLEDSPLHF.

This clonotype was picked up a small number of times. This CDR3 reads CASSSDRATYGYTF. The CDR3 region has the DNA TGTGCCAGCAGTTCGGACAGGGCGACGTATGGCTACACCTTC. This sequence joins TRBV12-3 or TRBV12-4 and TRBJ1-2, with TRBD1 identical over 8 bases. V lost 4 bases, J lost 5 bases, and 6 bases stayed unmatched. This CDR3 region has 14 residues.

This rearrangement joins TRBV7-9 to TRBJ1-1, with D possibly TRBD1 on 5 matching bases. The V gene's germline CDR1 is SEHNR and CDR2 FQNEAQ (reference sequence). The CDR3 has 12 amino acids. V lost 6 bases, J lost 5 bases, and 10 bases lay in between. The CDR3 region is CASRGGSTEAFF. The CDR3 bases are TGTGCCAGCAGGGGGGGATCGACTGAAGCTTTCTTT.

The J gene is TRBJ2-1, the V gene TRBV11-2; 9 nucleotides match TRBD2. Germline V gene lookup returns CDR1 SGHAT and CDR2 FQNNGV. The CDR3 is made up of 16 amino acids. V was clipped by 5 bases and J by 6 bases; unmatched bases: 11. The CDR3: CASSPDVLAGTNEQFF. Here the CDR3 DNA reads TGTGCCAGCAGCCCCGACGTGCTAGCGGGGACCAATGAGCAGTTCTTC.

V and J are TRBV20-1 and TRBJ2-5; D unclear. CDR1 and CDR2 (germline): DFQATT, SNEGSKA (reference sequence). This CDR3 is built from 14 residues. V was trimmed by 2 bases and J by 2 bases, leaving 12 bases between them. The CDR3 spells CSARPSLGQETQYF. CDR3 bases: TGCAGTGCTAGACCATCCTTGGGTCAAGAGACCCAGTACTTC.

Many counts were recorded for this clonotype. This chain connects TRBV7-8 to TRBJ2-1; D possibly corresponds to TRBD1 (5 bases). The germline V gene encodes CDR1 SGHVS and CDR2 FQNEAQ. This CDR3 region has 15 residues. Trimming shortened V by 0 bases and J by 6 bases, and 12 bases separated the two germline ends. The CDR3 DNA follows: TGTGCCAGCAGCTTAGCCCAGGGTAGTATCAATGAGCAGTTCTTC. Encoded protein: CASSLAQGSINEQFF. Based on the CDR3 plus reference TRBV7-8 and TRBJ2-1, the full variable domain is GAGVSQSPRYKVAKRGQDVALRCDPISGHVSLFWYQQALGQGPEFLTYFQNEAQLDKSGLPSDRFFAERPEGSVSTLKIQRTQQEDSAVYLCASSLAQGSINEQFFGPGTRLTVL.

This clonotype was found many times. The genes are TRBV5-1 and TRBJ2-1, with D unresolved. With 4 bases removed from V and 0 bases from J, the gap between germline ends came to 11 bases. Germline V gene lookup returns CDR1 SGHRS and CDR2 YFSETQ. The CDR3 is made up of 15 amino acids. The CDR3 DNA follows: TGCGCCAGCAGCCGCATATCGAGCTCCTACAATGAGCAGTTCTTC. Translation gives CASSRISSSYNEQFF.

On this clonotype: This clone may be a read error of a much larger clone one base away. This CDR3 fails to terminate in the conserved phenylalanine or tryptophan, so it likely reflects a read error. This sequence joins TRBV11-2 and TRBJ2-5; a possible D gene is TRBD2 (5 bases). The germline V gene has CDR1 SGHAT and CDR2 FQNNGV. V was shortened by 5 bases and J by 3 bases, with 7 bases between the two germline ends. The CDR3 length is 12 residues. The CDR3 region is CASSNSEETQYL. The CDR3 DNA is TGTGCCAGCAGCAATAGCGAAGAGACCCAGTACCTC.

This chain uses TRBV7-9 with TRBJ2-7; no clear D gene. The germline CDR1 and CDR2 sequences are SEHNR and FQNEAQ (reference sequence). This CDR3 comprises 11 residues. V was trimmed by 4 bases and J by 3 bases, leaving 4 bases between them. CDR3 DNA: TGTGCCAGCAGCTACTACTACGAGCAGTACTTC. Its translation: CASSYYYEQYF.

This clonotype appeared many times. The rearrangement joins TRBV7-9 to TRBJ2-4; the match to TRBD1 covers 10 bases. From germline, CDR1 is SEHNR and CDR2 FQNEAQ (reference sequence). The CDR3 extends over 14 amino acids. V lost 5 bases to trimming and J lost 8 bases; unmatched junction nucleotides: 6. CDR3 nucleotide sequence: TGTGCCAGCAGCACTCTCGGGACAGGGGACATTCAGTACTTC. Amino acids: CASSTLGTGDIQYF.

The chain couples TRBV12-3 or TRBV12-4 to TRBJ2-3; D call uncertain. Between the trimmed V and J ends, which lost 3 bases and 8 bases, there was a span of 12 bases. This CDR3 spans 13 amino acids. CDR3 DNA: TGTGCCAGCAGTTTGGATTCCCAAATTACGCAGTATTTT. It specifies CASSLDSQITQYF.

This sequence joins TRBV7-2 and TRBJ1-2, with D unclear. V lost 6 bases to trimming and J lost 8 bases, with 22 bases between them. CDR1 SGHTA and CDR2 FQGNSA come from the germline V gene. This CDR3 has 15 amino acids. CDR3 sequence (DNA): TGTGCCAGCAGGGTCGGCATCCGGAGGTATTCGGGCTACACCTTC. Its protein is CASRVGIRRYSGYTF.

This clonotype was seen a single time. The chain recombines TRBV3-1 with TRBJ2-7; 11 bases line up with TRBD1. The CDR3 loop spans 15 amino acids. V was pared by 1 base and J by 5 bases, with 4 bases of the junction left unmatched. Germline V CDR1 and CDR2: LGHDT, YNNKEL (reference sequence). The DNA for the CDR3 is TGTGCCAGCAGCCAAGGCCGGACAGGGGGCCACGAGCAGTACTTC. It codes for CASSQGRTGGHEQYF.